Following are 22 T cell receptor beta chains from one sample sequenced in a study of OX40 agonist ivuxolimab in advanced cancers. Measured with immunoSEQ multiplex PCR; TCRdb has only the in-frame clones, and not every one. Of roughly 80,000 clones in the sample, over 75% were seen once. The sample was CD4+ or CD8+ T cells sorted from blood, taken in a trial of the OX40 agonist ivuxolimab. The receptors originated from an adult with an advanced solid tumor such as melanoma, head and neck, liver or kidney cancer.

In regard to this clone: Here the CDR3 omits its conserved ending phenylalanine or tryptophan, so a read error is the likely source. V usage is TRBV19 and J usage is TRBJ1-2; weak D call: TRBD1 (5 bases). Deletions cut 7 bases from V and 7 bases from J, with 13 bases between. The CDR3 length is 12 residues. CDR1 LNHDA and CDR2 SQIVND come from the germline V gene (reference sequence). CDR3 in amino acids: CASTRSGTGYTL. CDR3 coding DNA: TGTGCCAGTACCCGGTCAGGGACTGGCTACACCCTC.

This sequence joins TRBV11-3 and TRBJ1-3; TRBD1 is a possible D gene (6 bases). The CDR3 has 18 amino acids. V lost 1 base to trimming and J lost 6 bases, with 22 bases between them. Germline V gene lookup returns CDR1 SGHNT and CDR2 YENEEA. This chain's CDR3 is CASSLVGFSRTVVNTIYF. CDR3 nucleotide sequence: TGTGCCAGCAGCTTAGTAGGGTTTTCTCGGACAGTGGTAAACACCATATATTTT.

This rearrangement joins TRBV10-3 to TRBJ1-2; 9 bases fit TRBD1. V was clipped by 0 bases and J by 6 bases; unmatched bases: 11. The CDR3 sequence is 17 residues long. Germline V gene data show CDR1 as ENHRY and CDR2 as SYGVKD. CDR3: CAISESKWDRDSDGYTF. The CDR3 DNA is TGTGCCATCAGTGAGTCGAAGTGGGACAGGGACTCCGATGGCTACACCTTC.

This sequence joins TRBV15 and TRBJ2-7; no clear D. Germline CDR1 and CDR2: LNHNV and YYDKDF (reference sequence). Trimming left V 4 bases short and J 2 bases short, with 12 bases between. The CDR3 length is 14 residues. The CDR3 region has the DNA TGTGCCACCAGCAATAAGCTCGGGCCCTACGAGCAGTACTTC. This translates into CATSNKLGPYEQYF.

The rearrangement links TRBV4-2 to TRBJ1-4; possibly TRBD1 for D (5 bases). The V gene's germline CDR1 is LGHNA and CDR2 YNFKEQ. The CDR3 is 16 amino acids. V dropped 1 base and J dropped 8 bases, with 17 bases sitting between them. The CDR3 loop reads CASSQGAGTVVEKLFF. The CDR3, as DNA: TGTGCCAGCAGCCAAGGAGCCGGGACGGTTGTGGAAAAACTGTTTTTT.

This rearrangement joins TRBV12-5 to TRBJ2-1; 10 nucleotides match TRBD2. CDR1 is LGHNT and CDR2 is FRNRAP in the germline V gene. With V trimmed by 1 base and J by 5 bases, 11 bases remained unmatched. The CDR3 spans 18 residues. CDR3 sequence (DNA): TGTGCTAGTGGTTTGGCGAGCGGGAGGGCCTTGGTGAACAATGAGCAGTTCTTC. Translating it yields CASGLASGRALVNNEQFF. The variable domain in full, completed from reference TRBV12-5 and TRBJ2-1, reads DARVTQTPRHKVTEMGQEVTMRCQPILGHNTVFWYRQTMMQGLELLAYFRNRAPLDDSGMPKDRFSAEMPDATLATLKIQPSEPRDSAVYFCASGLASGRALVNNEQFFGPGTRLTVL.

This sequence joins TRBV28 and TRBJ2-3; perhaps D is TRBD1 or TRBD2 (5 bases each). This CDR3 region has 21 residues. The V end was cut by 5 bases, the J end by 0 bases, with 30 bases between. Looked up from germline, CDR1 is MDHEN and CDR2 is SYDVKM. CDR3 nucleotides: TGTGCCAGCAGTGTAAACTCACGTCGACCCCCGGGGCCATTAAGCACAGATACGCAGTATTTT. Protein: CASSVNSRRPPGPLSTDTQYF.

The rearrangement links TRBV29-1 to TRBJ1-3; 7 positions match TRBD1. Germline lookup yields CDR1 SQVTM and CDR2 ANQGSEA. The V segment lost 7 bases and the J segment 4 bases; nucleotides outside the gene matches: 10. The length of the CDR3 is 14 residues. CDR3 coding DNA: TGCAGCGCCTTCAGACAGGGATCGGGAAACACCATATATTTT. It codes for CSAFRQGSGNTIYF.

The chain is built from TRBV7-3 and TRBJ2-7, with D unresolved. V was shortened by 8 bases and J by 5 bases, with 16 bases between the two germline ends. This CDR3 has 13 residues. Per germline, CDR1 SGHTA and CDR2 FQGTGA. The CDR3 spells CASSLQRENEQYF. CDR3 DNA: TGTGCCAGCTCACTTCAGAGAGAAAACGAGCAGTACTTC.

The rearrangement uses TRBV5-1 and TRBJ2-3; 9 nucleotides match TRBD2. After removal of 5 bases from V and 0 bases from J, the junction contained 1 base not matched to a gene. The CDR3 loop spans 14 amino acids. Germline V gives CDR1 SGHRS, CDR2 YFSETQ. CDR3 sequence (DNA): TGCGCCAGCAGGCGGGGGGGAAGCACAGATACGCAGTATTTT. It encodes CASRRGGSTDTQYF.

The CDR3 loop is CASSLEAGYTEKLFF. The CDR3 nucleotides are TGCGCCAGCAGCTTGGAAGCAGGGTATACTGAAAAACTGTTTTTT. The gene calls are TRBV5-1 and TRBJ1-4, with D perhaps TRBD1 (5 bases). Germline V CDR1 and CDR2: SGHRS, YFSETQ. The ends were cut back, 0 bases at V and 7 bases at J, with 13 bases in the middle. There are 15 residues in the CDR3.

V usage is TRBV20-1 and J usage is TRBJ1-2, with TRBD1 as a possible D gene (5 bases). The CDR3 is 11 residues long. Germline V gene data show CDR1 as DFQATT and CDR2 as SNEGSKA (reference sequence). The ends were cut back, 5 bases at V and 8 bases at J, with 12 bases in the middle. The CDR3 coding sequence is TGCAGTGCTGGGACCCTGGGAGGCTACACCTTC. Amino acids: CSAGTLGGYTF.

In this sample, this clone turned up once. The chain joins TRBV10-2 to TRBJ2-1; 10 bases match TRBD1. V was pared by 6 bases and J by 8 bases, with 10 bases of the junction left unmatched. The CDR3 is made up of 15 amino acids. The germline CDR1 and CDR2 sequences are WSHSY and SAAADI. CDR3 sequence reads: CASRVGQGYIDEQFF. The CDR3 coding sequence is TGCGCCAGCAGGGTGGGACAGGGGTATATCGATGAGCAGTTCTTC.

V and J are TRBV5-1 and TRBJ1-6; a weak D match, TRBD1 (5 bases). The V gene's germline CDR1 is SGHRS and CDR2 YFSETQ. With 4 bases removed from V and 8 bases from J, the gap between germline ends came to 22 bases. The CDR3 covers 17 residues. CDR3 amino acids: CASSQKPGPEWDSPLHF. Written as DNA, the CDR3 is TGCGCCAGCAGCCAGAAACCGGGGCCTGAGTGGGATTCACCCCTCCACTTT.

CDR3 sequence reads: CASIPGQGRYEQYF. DNA for the CDR3: TGTGCCAGCATCCCGGGACAGGGGAGGTACGAGCAGTACTTC. The chain uses TRBV6-1 and TRBJ2-7, with 10 bases aligning to TRBD1. The V segment lost 7 bases and the J segment 4 bases; nucleotides outside the gene matches: 7. Germline CDR1 and CDR2: MNHNS and SASEGT. The CDR3 totals 14 residues.

The chain couples TRBV5-1 to TRBJ2-7; D ambiguous. CDR3 length: 12 residues. Between the trimmed V and J ends, which lost 0 bases and 4 bases, there was a span of 5 bases. Germline values: CDR1 SGHRS, CDR2 YFSETQ. CDR3 loop: CASSLEGYEQYF. CDR3 coding DNA: TGCGCCAGCAGCTTGGAAGGGTACGAGCAGTACTTC.

This clone was recorded a few times. The chain is built from TRBV15 and TRBJ2-5; no clear D. The ends were cut back, 0 bases at V and 1 base at J, with 12 bases in the middle. CDR3 length equals 16 residues. Germline V CDR1 and CDR2: LNHNV, YYDKDF (reference sequence). The CDR3 region is CATSRDLRLRQETQYF. The CDR3 region has the DNA TGTGCCACCAGCAGAGATCTTCGTCTCCGCCAAGAGACCCAGTACTTC.

The count of this clone is one. The chain is built from TRBV5-1 and TRBJ2-5; TRBD2 might be the D (5 bases). Germline V gene lookup returns CDR1 SGHRS and CDR2 YFSETQ. This CDR3 spans 16 amino acids. Trimming left V 0 bases short and J 5 bases short, with 17 bases between. The CDR3 protein is CASSLAGKSSAETQYF. The CDR3 bases are TGCGCCAGCAGCTTGGCGGGAAAGAGCTCCGCGGAGACCCAGTACTTC.

V is TRBV18 and J is TRBJ1-5, with D perhaps matching TRBD1 (5 bases). Germline CDR1 reads KGHSH; CDR2 reads LQKENI. The CDR3 is made up of 16 amino acids. V dropped 5 bases and J dropped 0 bases, with 14 bases sitting between them. The DNA for the CDR3 is TGTGCCAGCTCAACCGGTCAGGGCCTTAGCAATCAGCCCCAGCATTTT. This codes for CASSTGQGLSNQPQHF.

The rearrangement joins TRBV4-2 to TRBJ1-2, with TRBD1 matching 9 bases. V was pared by 1 base and J by 7 bases, with 7 bases of the junction left unmatched. Germline CDR1 and CDR2: LGHNA and YNFKEQ. The CDR3 runs to 15 residues. This CDR3 is CASSQAGQGFSGYTF. Here the CDR3 DNA reads TGTGCCAGCAGCCAAGCGGGACAGGGCTTCTCTGGCTACACCTTC.

This clone appeared a few times. The chain carries TRBV21-1 and TRBJ1-5; no check of the table's D call, TRBD1, against the DNA was made. TRBV21-1 is a pseudogene locus. This CDR3 is built from 18 residues. CDR3 in DNA: TGTGCCAGCAGCCCTCCTCCCTCAGGGGGCGTACTCAATCAGCCCCAGCATTTT. This codes for CASSPPPSGGVLNQPQHF.

The rearrangement joins TRBV15 to TRBJ2-1, with 12 bases aligning to TRBD2. The CDR3 totals 14 residues. Germline V gene sequence: CDR1 LNHNV, CDR2 YYDKDF (reference sequence). With 2 bases clipped from V and 8 bases from J, the junction kept 1 base outside the gene matches. The chain's CDR3 is CATSRRLAGDEQFF. The DNA for the CDR3 is TGTGCCACCAGCAGACGACTAGCGGGGGATGAGCAGTTCTTC.